This TCR beta chain was captured by sequencing in a study of blood T cells in healthy people across ages. The CDR3 is 16 amino acids. Germline V gene sequence: CDR1 SNHLY, CDR2 FYNNEI. V lost 6 bases and J 0 bases, leaving 14 bases between the germline ends. The second PCR ran roughly 7 to 12 cycles with a sample-barcoded 5' primer and J-beta primers. TCRdb reprocessed the 5' RACE reads via MiXCR and lists one record per CDR3 protein. The sample lists hundreds of thousands of distinct CDR3 sequences; less than 25% were seen once. Per-sample yields of isolated PBMCs were at least 6 million. The sample was also reused in another study, on T cells of mothers and their children.

The V call is TRBV2, the J call TRBJ1-4, with D maybe TRBD1 (5 bases). The sample was blood. This clonotype was obtained from a boy between 10 and 17 years old in good health. CDR3 sequence: CASRAIQVSTNEKLFF. CDR3 bases: TGTGCCAGCAGGGCCATACAGGTTTCAACTAATGAAAAACTGTTTTTT.